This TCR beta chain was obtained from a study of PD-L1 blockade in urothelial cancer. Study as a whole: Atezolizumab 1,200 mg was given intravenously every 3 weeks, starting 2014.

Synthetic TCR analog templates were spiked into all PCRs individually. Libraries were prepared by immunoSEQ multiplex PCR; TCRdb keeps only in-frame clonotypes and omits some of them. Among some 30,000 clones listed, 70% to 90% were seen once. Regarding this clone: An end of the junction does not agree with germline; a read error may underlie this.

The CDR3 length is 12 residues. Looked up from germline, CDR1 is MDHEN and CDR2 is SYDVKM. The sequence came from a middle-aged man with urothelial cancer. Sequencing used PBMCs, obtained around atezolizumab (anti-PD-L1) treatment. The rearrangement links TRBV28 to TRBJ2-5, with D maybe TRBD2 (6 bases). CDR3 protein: CAGGGPQETRHF. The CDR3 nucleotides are TGTGCCGGGGGAGGCCCACAAGAGACCCGACACTTC.